This T cell receptor beta chain was obtained from a study of cytomegalovirus exposure and HLA in healthy donors listed by TCRdb under 2017. About the full investigation: An earlier analysis of several hundred of the donors reported under 300 Gb of sequence data and 117 million unique TCR beta sequences obtained from some 170 million T cells. All discovery cohort repertoires had been generated using a single sequencing platform. The study aimed to test whether signatures of past pathogen exposure could be identified by cataloging public T cell receptors. Roughly 5 DR-DQ haplotypes were handled as single units for association and clustering because linkage in the cohort was strong. The study used immunosequencing to profile the T cell repertoires of approximately 650 subjects and linked those repertoires to cytomegalovirus serostatus. Besides the first cohort of roughly 660 subjects, a separate validation cohort made up of around 120 different subjects was used. Among 300 to 500 genotyped donors of the cohort, an average of approximately 240,000 unique TCR beta nucleotide sequences was sequenced per donor, of which approximately 18% were non-productive. To predict cytomegalovirus infection status, the study brought together high-throughput TCR immunosequencing, statistical association of individual TCRs with disease status, and machine learning. An early release covering just under 650 HLA-typed donors comprised roughly 300 gigabases of sequencing data and approximately 80 million unique TCR sequences. To decide whether each TCR beta V gene segment behaved as functional or pseudogenic, an earlier analysis of 587 of the donors relied on high-throughput TCR beta sequencing. Rather than using new phenotypic data, the later analysis identified candidate immune exposures from TCR beta sequences and from how often those sequences occurred across donors. Class I and class II HLA loci were covered by the typing at four-digit resolution. Donor age, sex, ethnicity and CMV serostatus were collected together with the repertoire data. Genome-wide SNP genotypes for about 55% of the roughly 670 donors were used in a later genetic analysis, which treated that subset as a discovery cohort. Among the roughly 390 genotyped donors, around 81% belonged to the genetic ancestry cluster associated with self-reported Caucasian donors. A later analysis re-examined previously published TCR beta repertoires from just over 650 donors and added high-resolution HLA genotyping to investigate patterns of TCR occurrence. Typing coverage differed by locus: A, B, C, DRB1 and DQB1 were typed in about 629-640 donors, DQA1 in 522, DPA1 in some 570, and DPB1 in 472. Broader findings and caveats from the paper: A later genetic analysis reported fewer N-insertions in productive TCRs among donors in an Asian-associated ancestry cluster than the roughly 650-donor mean. Presence/absence analyses assumed roughly uniform sequencing depth across donors, an assumption that may not hold. Broadly in line with IMGT annotations, most TCR beta V segments showed up in productive rearrangements about 90% or about 30% of the time in an earlier analysis of around 600 of the donors. Linkage disequilibrium might explain the correlated functional status among segregating V segments, but an unknown experimental factor could not be excluded. In a later analysis, several top co-occurrence clusters were reported to appear linked to parvovirus B19, influenza, CMV and Epstein-Barr virus. The authors suggested that the approach could potentially be generalized to other disease states and immunological phenotypes. The 87-base-pair reads could not distinguish some IMGT-functional V segments, including TRBV6-2 and TRBV6-3, so those segments were excluded. HLA typing was unavailable for some donors at each locus, so association tests used only the typed subset. In a later analysis, HLA-associated TCR beta chains were found to be more clonally expanded and to have lower generation probabilities than equally common non-associated chains. A group of highly shared sequence variants was considered likely to be a technical artifact of the sequencing pipeline. The classifier was reported to diagnose cytomegalovirus status with high specificity and sensitivity in both the original and validation cohorts. Assigning TCR associations to individual alleles was difficult when HLA alleles, especially DR and DQ, strongly co-occurred. A further reported finding was that TCR beta sequences accurately predicted the HLA-A and HLA-B alleles for most subjects in the first cohort. Across donors, most TCR sequences were observed very rarely, whereas some public TCRs were present in many individuals. An association between a missense DCLRE1C variant and V-gene and J-gene trimming of TCR beta chains was found in a later genetic analysis and replicated in an independent cohort. The study listed 164 TCR beta chains as associated with cytomegalovirus. Because counts were too low, seventeen rarely observed V segments, including chromosome 9 orphons, were left out of the earlier analysis of some 600 of the donors. At a false discovery rate of 0.05, a later analysis linked fewer than 20,000 TCR beta sequences to specific HLA alleles. In a later analysis, the rate of TCR association differed among HLA loci, with DRB1 alleles having the most associated TCRs and HLA-C alleles having the fewest. In this cohort, only TCR beta chains were sequenced, and detectable features were limited by the absence of alpha or paired-chain data. Three of the identified cytomegalovirus-associated TCR beta chains were confirmed in vitro to be specific for cytomegalovirus antigens. Immune exposure information for the cohort was limited to CMV serostatus. Most CMV-associated TCR beta chains appeared to be HLA-restricted in a later analysis, and the HLA associations seemed to be driven largely by CMV exposure.

The cohort comprised fewer than 750 healthy bone marrow donors. Cohort members were all nominally healthy when sampled, although unrecorded immune exposures were likely present. The donor was CMV seropositive and belonged to the group of around 300 seropositive cohort members. Each donor provided a peripheral blood sample, and peripheral blood mononuclear cells were used for TCR beta sequencing. The Qiagen DNeasy Blood Extraction Kit was used to extract genomic DNA from the blood cell samples. Taken from the germline V gene (reference sequence), the CDR1 and CDR2 loops are DFQATT and SNEGSKA. Cut back by 4 bases and 2 bases, the V and J ends lie 4 bases apart. The CDR3 runs 11 residues from the cysteine to the phenylalanine. Of all the DNA, just the CDR3 is kept, 33 bases in frame from base 1. Points on this clone: This clone's antigen is unknown. Nothing much larger sits one base from this clone, and base qualities are not available.

The receptor library was made with the immunoSEQ multiplex PCR assay. For the multiplex PCR, a mixture combining 60 forward primers for TCR Vbeta segments and 13 reverse primers for TCR Jbeta segments was used. The CDR3 region of rearranged TCR beta genes was amplified from genomic DNA with a multiplex PCR assay. The amplified TCR beta libraries were sequenced on the Illumina HiSeq System as 87-base-pair reads. The authors' pipeline ran thus. Across the 670 or so repertoires, a later analysis counted 80 million or so unique TCR beta chains, around 11 million of which were shared by at least two donors. A nearest-neighbor algorithm error-corrected the raw reads and collapsed the reads into unique sequences, merging closely related sequences to remove PCR and sequencing errors. CDR3 sequences were aligned to IMGT reference sequences to assign V, D and J gene segments. For a sequence to be retained, a match of at least six nucleotides to both a V gene segment and a J gene segment was required. A rearrangement counted as productive if the CDR3 had no stop codons and remained in frame with V and J, and every other rearrangement counted as non-productive. Following IMGT convention, CDR3 was defined as the stretch from the second conserved V-encoded cysteine up to the conserved J-encoded phenylalanine. In an earlier analysis of 500 to 650 of the donors, sequences lacking an unambiguous match to a single V gene segment were excluded. In an earlier analysis of more than 500 of the donors, a V segment was called functional when productive rearrangements were above 56.7%, and segregating when the standard deviation between donors exceeded 5%. A statistical classification framework was developed to diagnose cytomegalovirus status using the catalog of TCR beta chain sequences. V and J gene assignment, in a later analysis, came from comparing TCR nucleotide sequences with IMGT/GENE-DB human TR gene sequences. A later analysis assigned CDR3 sequences and most-parsimonious VDJ recombination scenarios with the TCRdist pipeline. In a later analysis, every TCR beta chain was defined by the combination of its CDR3 amino acid sequence and its V-gene family, and reads without a unique V-gene family were dropped. In a later analysis, 450 to 600 highly shared, low-generation-probability nucleotide sequences were removed to address suspected cross-contamination and a sequencing artifact. For each public chain, a later analysis derived a clonal expansion index from normalized ranks of inferred template counts within each repertoire. In a later analysis, generation probabilities were computed using a VDJ recombination model fitted to out-of-frame rearrangements, and the results were checked against IGoR. In a later analysis, hypergeometric tests were used to score TCR-TCR, TCR-HLA and TCR-CMV co-occurrence, with a repertoire-size bias correction applied to TCR pairs. To estimate false discovery rates, a later analysis permuted the HLA or CMV assignments 20 times. A later analysis grouped co-occurring TCRs with DBSCAN, adding TCRdist sequence similarity when clustering within HLA-allele-positive subsets. For co-occurrence clustering, repertoires with fewer than 30,000 or more than 120,000 public chains were excluded, along with five or six repertoires with anomalous nucleotide sharing. TCRdb mirrors the immuneACCESS table, restricted to in-frame sequences. Some clones are absent from its copies; in checked studies, under half trace to an unresolved V gene, and the reason for the others is unknown. V, J and clone size are those of that table, while D and trimming were read from the DNA. A total of over 150,000 clones appear in this sample, over 75% of them only once. The ten biggest clones cover 1% of the sample.

Specimen: PBMCs. The V gene is TRBV20-1 and the J gene is TRBJ2-3; the D gene lacks a confident call. The receptor was derived from a woman aged 45-59 years in good health and CMV-seropositive. In nucleotide form, the sequence is TGCAGTGCTACCCACACAGATACGCAGTATTTT. The translation is CSATHTDTQYF.